This record concerns one TCR beta chain sequence. The antigen is not known. This entry belongs to a study of CXCR3-negative and CXCR3-positive naive CD8 T cells. UMI-labeled 5' RACE yielded the TRB cDNA libraries. TCRdb derives one entry per CDR3 protein from the 5' RACE reads, leaving out DNA. This repertoire includes about 62,000 distinct CDR3 sequences. Per CD8+ T cell subset, triplicate sorts of some 280,000 cells each were done. Study-level results: Similar TRBV-TRBJ gene usage was seen in naive CXCR3-negative and CXCR3-positive cells, but not in memory cells. Memory CD8+ cells showed much lower diversity, while both naive subsets displayed comparably high diversity.

This CDR3 is built from 16 residues. Looked up from germline, CDR1 is SQVTM and CDR2 is ANQGSEA. The V call is TRBV29-1, the J call TRBJ2-3; TCRdb reports TRBD2, a call that lacks DNA to check it against. Sequencing was done on a sample of naive CXCR3- CD8+ T cells from blood. Subset in this sample: CD45RO-CCR7+CD27+CD95- naive CD8+ T cells lacking CXCR3 (TNR3-). The source is a human donor in good health. Some clones in this sample may be carry-over from other donors' samples. The CDR3 sequence: CSVERWTSGSTDTQYF.